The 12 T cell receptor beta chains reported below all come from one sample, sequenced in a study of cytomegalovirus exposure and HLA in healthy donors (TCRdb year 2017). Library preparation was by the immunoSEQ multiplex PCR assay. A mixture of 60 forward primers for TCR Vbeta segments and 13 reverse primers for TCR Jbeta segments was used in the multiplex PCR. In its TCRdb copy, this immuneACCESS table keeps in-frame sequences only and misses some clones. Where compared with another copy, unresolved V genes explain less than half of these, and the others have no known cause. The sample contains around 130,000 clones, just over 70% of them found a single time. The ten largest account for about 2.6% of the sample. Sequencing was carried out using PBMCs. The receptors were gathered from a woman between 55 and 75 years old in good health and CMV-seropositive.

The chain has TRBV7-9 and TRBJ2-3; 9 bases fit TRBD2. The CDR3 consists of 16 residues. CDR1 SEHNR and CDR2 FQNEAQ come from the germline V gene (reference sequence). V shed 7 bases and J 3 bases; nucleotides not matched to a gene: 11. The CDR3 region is CASTERASGATDTQYF. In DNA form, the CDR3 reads TGTGCCAGCACCGAAAGGGCTAGCGGGGCTACAGATACGCAGTATTTT.

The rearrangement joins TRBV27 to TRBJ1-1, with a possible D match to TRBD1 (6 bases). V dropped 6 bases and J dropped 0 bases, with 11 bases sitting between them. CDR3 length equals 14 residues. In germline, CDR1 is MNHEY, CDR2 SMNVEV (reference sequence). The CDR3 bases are TGTGCCAGCAGACTAGGGGGAGTGAACACTGAAGCTTTCTTT. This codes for CASRLGGVNTEAFF.

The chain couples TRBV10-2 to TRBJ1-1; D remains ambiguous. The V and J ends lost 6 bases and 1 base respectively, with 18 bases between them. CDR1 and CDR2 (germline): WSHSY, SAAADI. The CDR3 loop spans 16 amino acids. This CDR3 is CASRTPGVGRNTEAFF. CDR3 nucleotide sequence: TGCGCCAGCAGGACCCCGGGAGTGGGTAGGAACACTGAAGCTTTCTTT.

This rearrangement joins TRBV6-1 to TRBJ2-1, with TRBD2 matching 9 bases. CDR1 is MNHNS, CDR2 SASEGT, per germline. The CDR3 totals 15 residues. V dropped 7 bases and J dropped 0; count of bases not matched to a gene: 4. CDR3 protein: CASTPRGGSYNEQFF. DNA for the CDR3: TGTGCCAGCACCCCGCGGGGGGGCTCCTACAATGAGCAGTTCTTC.

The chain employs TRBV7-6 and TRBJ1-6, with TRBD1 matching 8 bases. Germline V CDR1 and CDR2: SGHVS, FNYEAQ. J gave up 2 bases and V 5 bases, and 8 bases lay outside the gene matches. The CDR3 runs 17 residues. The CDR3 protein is CASSPRDRIPYNSPLHF. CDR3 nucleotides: TGTGCCAGCAGCCCCCGGGACAGGATCCCCTATAATTCACCCCTCCACTTT. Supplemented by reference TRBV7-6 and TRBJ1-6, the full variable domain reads GAGVSQSPRYKVTKRGQDVALRCDPISGHVSLYWYRQALGQGPEFLTYFNYEAQQDKSGLPNDRFSAERPEGSISTLTIQRTEQRDSAMYRCASSPRDRIPYNSPLHFGNGTRLTVT.

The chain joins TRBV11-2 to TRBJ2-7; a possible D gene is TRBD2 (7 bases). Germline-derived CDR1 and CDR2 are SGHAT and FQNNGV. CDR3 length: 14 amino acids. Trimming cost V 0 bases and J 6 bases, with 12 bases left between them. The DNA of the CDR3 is TGTGCCAGCAGCTTAGATCAGGGGAGGGCCGAGCAGTACTTC. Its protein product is CASSLDQGRAEQYF.

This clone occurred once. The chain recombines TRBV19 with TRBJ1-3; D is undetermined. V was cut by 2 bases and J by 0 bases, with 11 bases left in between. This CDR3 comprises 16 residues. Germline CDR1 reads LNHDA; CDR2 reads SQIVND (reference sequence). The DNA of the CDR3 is TGTGCCAGTAGTATAATCAGATCAAGCTCTGGAAACACCATATATTTT. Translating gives CASSIIRSSSGNTIYF. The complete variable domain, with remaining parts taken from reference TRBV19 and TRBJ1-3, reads DGGITQSPKYLFRKEGQNVTLSCEQNLNHDAMYWYRQDPGQGLRLIYYSQIVNDFQKGDIAEGYSVSREKKESFPLTVTSAQKNPTAFYLCASSIIRSSSGNTIYFGEGSWLTVV.

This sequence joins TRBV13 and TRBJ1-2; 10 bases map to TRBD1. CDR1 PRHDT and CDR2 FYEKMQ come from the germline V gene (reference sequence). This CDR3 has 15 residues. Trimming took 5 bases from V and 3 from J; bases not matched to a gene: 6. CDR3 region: CASSGDRGPDYGYTF. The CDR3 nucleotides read TGTGCCAGCAGCGGGGACAGGGGTCCTGACTATGGCTACACCTTC.

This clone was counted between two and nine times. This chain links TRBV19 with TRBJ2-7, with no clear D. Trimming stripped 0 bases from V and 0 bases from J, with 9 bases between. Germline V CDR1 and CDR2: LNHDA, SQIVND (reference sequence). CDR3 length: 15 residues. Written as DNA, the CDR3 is TGTGCCAGTAGTATAGACCCGAGTACCTCCTACGAGCAGTACTTC. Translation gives CASSIDPSTSYEQYF.

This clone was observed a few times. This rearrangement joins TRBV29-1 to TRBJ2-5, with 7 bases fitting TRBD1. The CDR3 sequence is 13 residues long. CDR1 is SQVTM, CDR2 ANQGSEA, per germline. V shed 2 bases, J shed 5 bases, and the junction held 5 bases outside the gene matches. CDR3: CSVERDSSETQYF. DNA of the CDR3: TGCAGCGTTGAAAGGGACAGTAGTGAGACCCAGTACTTC.

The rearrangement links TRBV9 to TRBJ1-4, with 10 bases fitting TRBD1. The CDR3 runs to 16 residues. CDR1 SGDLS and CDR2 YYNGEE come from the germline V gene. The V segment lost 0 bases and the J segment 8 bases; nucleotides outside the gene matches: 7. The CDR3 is CASSVGGRDRGEKLFF. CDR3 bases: TGTGCCAGCAGCGTAGGGGGTAGGGACAGGGGAGAAAAACTGTTTTTT. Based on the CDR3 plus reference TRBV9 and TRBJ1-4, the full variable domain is DSGVTQTPKHLITATGQRVTLRCSPRSGDLSVYWYQQSLDQGLQFLIQYYNGEERAKGNILERFSAQQFPDLHSELNLSSLELGDSALYFCASSVGGRDRGEKLFFGSGTQLSVL.

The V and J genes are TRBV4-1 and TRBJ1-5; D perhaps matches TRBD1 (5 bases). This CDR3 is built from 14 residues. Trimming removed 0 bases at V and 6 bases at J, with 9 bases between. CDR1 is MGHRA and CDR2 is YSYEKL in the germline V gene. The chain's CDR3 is CASSQERGAQPQHF. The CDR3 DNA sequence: TGCGCCAGCAGCCAAGAAAGGGGTGCTCAGCCCCAGCATTTT.